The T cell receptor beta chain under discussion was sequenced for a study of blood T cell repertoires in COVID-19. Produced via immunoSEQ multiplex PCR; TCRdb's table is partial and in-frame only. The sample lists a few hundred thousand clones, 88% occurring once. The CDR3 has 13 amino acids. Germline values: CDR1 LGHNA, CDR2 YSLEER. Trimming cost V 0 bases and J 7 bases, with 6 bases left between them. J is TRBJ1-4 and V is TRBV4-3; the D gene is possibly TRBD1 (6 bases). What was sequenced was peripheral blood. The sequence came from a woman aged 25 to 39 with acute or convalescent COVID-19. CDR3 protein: CASSQDRGEKLFF. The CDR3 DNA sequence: TGCGCCAGCAGCCAAGACAGGGGTGAAAAACTGTTTTTT.